This T cell receptor beta chain was recovered during a study of T cell responses to AZD1222 COVID-19 vaccine (dated by TCRdb to the early 2020s). Regarding the study in general: AZD1222 recipients given second doses at about 4 weeks or at about 12 weeks were pooled, since spike-specific TCR depth and breadth were not found to differ between the two schedules. TCR sequencing was performed for about 250 trial participants, of whom about 200 were given two doses of AZD1222 and some 26 were given two doses of MenACWY control vaccine. Trial participants were enrolled by age into 18-55, 56-69 and 70-plus year subgroups, with approximately 160, 26 and 62 TCR-sequenced participants respectively.

The time point label corresponds to: baseline before first vaccination. The vaccinee samples were drawn from two UK trials, COV001 and COV002, one of which was a single-blind randomized controlled phase 2/3 trial testing AZD1222 (ChAdOx1 nCoV-19) in healthy adults. For TCRbeta chain sequencing, PBMC samples were collected from trial participants at day 0 and at day 28 after the second dose. The CDR3 contains 16 residues, cysteine and phenylalanine counted. Here the CDR3 DNA is all that survives: 48 bases in frame from base 1. V is pruned by 1 base and J by 0 bases, leaving 4 bases of the junction without a gene match. CDR1 and CDR2 are drawn from the germline V gene: SGHVS, FNYEAQ. The CDR3 regions of human TCRbeta chains were analyzed by immunosequencing. The source study handled its data this way. TCRs in the repertoires were compared against a reference library of SARS-CoV-2-specific TCRs that had been generated with the MIRA antigen-specificity platform. Breadth meant the fraction of unique TCRs that were SARS-CoV-2-associated, whereas depth meant the fraction of total T cells that were SARS-CoV-2-associated. Using the MIRA data, every spike-specific TCR was mapped to the spike region that the TCR reacted to and assigned to either a CD4 or a CD8 class. Log10-transformed breadth and depth values were compared by one-way ANOVA with Sidak's multiple comparisons tests. Imported from immuneACCESS, the table was reduced by TCRdb to in-frame sequences with V and J called. These copies leave out some clones; in studies compared against another copy, an unresolved V gene accounts for under half, and the cause of the remainder is not known. The V and J calls and clone size are taken from that table; D and trimming were inferred from the DNA. This sample has around 140,000 clones in its table, and about 89% of those were observed once. The ten biggest clones cover just under 6.5% of the sample.

A note on this clone: Which antigen it targets is not known. Base-call qualities are not available, and no considerably larger clone is one nucleotide away.

What the work shows at the level of the full study, not this receptor alone: Only five or six AZD1222 recipients were SARS-CoV-2 seropositive at baseline, limiting conclusions about previously exposed vaccinees. The 56-69-year group was small, and its depth increase did not reach significance, likely because of low power. Most participants were white British and females outnumbered males, and the authors suggested that clonal diversity may have been underestimated. Because no day 14 peak-response samples were available, the repertoires could be characterized only after the peak T cell response. The whole spike protein was spanned by vaccine-associated CD4 TCRs, and dominant responses were seen in regions 160-218 and 743-854. Epitopes outside the regions mutated in the B.1.351 and B.1.1.7 variants were reportedly recognized by nearly half of the unique spike-specific TCRs. Spike-specific TCR breadth and depth rose significantly after two AZD1222 doses compared with day 0 and with MenACWY recipients.

The sequence was obtained from an adult in good health. The specimen comprised peripheral blood, sampled on day 0 of AZD1222 vaccination. This sequence uses TRBV7-6 and TRBJ2-7, with 9 junctional bases fitting TRBD1. Read as DNA, the sequence is TGTGCCAGCAGCTTAGGGACAGGGGACGTCTCCTACGAGCAGTACTTC. It is translated as CASSLGTGDVSYEQYF.